One sample yielded the 27 T cell receptor beta chains listed below, sequenced in a study of spatial heterogeneity in lung cancer. Time point given: blood at routine non-recurrence follow-up after resection. MiXCR, run by TCRdb on the 5' RACE reads, gives a single entry per CDR3 protein. Among tens of thousands of distinct CDR3 sequences, about 10% were seen once, and the ten largest hold roughly 32%. The sequencing here drew on PBMCs, taken at follow-up. These receptor sequences come from a male donor with early-stage non-small cell lung cancer.

This clonotype was observed many times. The chain links TRBV5-1 to TRBJ2-7; 8 bases fit TRBD1. The CDR3 is 13 residues long. Germline V gene sequence: CDR1 SGHRS, CDR2 YFSETQ. Germline trimming cut 6 bases from V and 3 bases from J; bases unmatched to any gene: 5. The CDR3 DNA reads TGCGCCAGCACCCGGGACAGGAACTACGAGCAGTACTTC. This sequence encodes CASTRDRNYEQYF.

This clonotype was counted many times. The rearrangement uses TRBV7-8 and TRBJ1-2; D possibly corresponds to TRBD1 (5 bases). The CDR3 spans 14 residues. Germline assignment: CDR1 SGHVS and CDR2 FQNEAQ. V lost 1 base, J lost 4 bases, and 10 bases lay in between. In DNA form, the CDR3 reads TGTGCCAGCAGCTTAGTGGGGCAGATCTATGGCTACACCTTC. Translation gives CASSLVGQIYGYTF.

This chain links TRBV5-1 with TRBJ2-1; tentative D call: TRBD1 (5 bases). CDR3 length: 15 residues. Trimming shortened V by 5 bases and J by 0 bases, and 12 bases separated the two germline ends. The germline V gene encodes CDR1 SGHRS and CDR2 YFSETQ. This CDR3 is CASRNTGNSYNEQFF. The CDR3, as DNA: TGCGCCAGCAGAAACACAGGAAACTCCTACAATGAGCAGTTCTTC.

This clonotype turned up a few times. The V and J genes are TRBV20-1 and TRBJ2-1; 12 bases match TRBD2. The CDR3 is 16 amino acids. Germline CDR1 reads DFQATT; CDR2 reads SNEGSKA (reference sequence). J gave up 7 bases and V 2 bases, and 9 bases lay outside the gene matches. CDR3 sequence reads: CSARLPTSGGLNEQFF. The CDR3 DNA reads TGCAGTGCTAGACTGCCGACTAGCGGGGGACTGAATGAGCAGTTCTTC.

The gene calls are TRBV27 and TRBJ1-6; 7 nucleotides agree with TRBD1. In germline, CDR1 is MNHEY, CDR2 SMNVEV (reference sequence). The CDR3 covers 16 residues. Trimming cost V 5 bases and J 9 bases; bases outside gene matches: 13. CDR3 sequence (DNA): TGTGCCAGCAGTCCCCATCGACAGGGACCGGCTTCACCCCTCCACTTT. It is translated as CASSPHRQGPASPLHF.

The chain combines TRBV29-1 with TRBJ1-1; D is uncertain. The germline gives CDR1 SQVTM, CDR2 ANQGSEA. The CDR3 has 11 amino acids. Trimming took 4 bases from V and 1 from J, leaving 4 bases between them. CDR3 nucleotides: TGCAGCGTTGGTCGGAACACTGAAGCTTTCTTT. Protein sequence: CSVGRNTEAFF.

At least ten counts were recorded for this clonotype. The chain has TRBV5-1 and TRBJ1-4; tentative D call: TRBD1 (5 bases). The V end lost 5 bases, the J end lost 4 bases, and 12 bases lay between the germline ends. The germline CDR1 and CDR2 sequences are SGHRS and YFSETQ. CDR3 length: 14 amino acids. Here the CDR3 reads CASRSGLRNEKLFF. Here the CDR3 DNA reads TGCGCCAGCAGATCGGGACTCCGTAATGAAAAACTGTTTTTT.

This clonotype was picked up many times. J is TRBJ2-1 and V is TRBV12-5; TRBD2 matches at 10 bases. V trimming: 5 bases; J trimming: 4 bases; junction bases outside the gene matches: 5. The CDR3 length is 15 residues. Germline lookup yields CDR1 LGHNT and CDR2 FRNRAP. CDR3 sequence (DNA): TGTGCTAGTGGTCCAAGCGGGAGGGCTTACAATGAGCAGTTCTTC. This sequence encodes CASGPSGRAYNEQFF.

There are many counts of this clonotype. This chain uses TRBV11-3 with TRBJ1-1; D might be TRBD1 (5 bases). Germline CDR1 SGHNT, CDR2 YENEEA. CDR3 length: 15 residues. Trimming pared 8 bases from V and 1 base from J, leaving 17 bases between. CDR3 loop: CASSIGGAENTEAFF. The CDR3 nucleotides are TGTGCCAGCTCAATCGGTGGGGCGGAGAACACTGAAGCTTTCTTT.

In this sample, this clonotype turned up many times. The chain recombines TRBV20-1 with TRBJ1-1; D possibly corresponds to TRBD1 (5 bases). This CDR3 contains 14 residues. Trimming left V 3 bases short and J 0 bases short, with 11 bases between. The V gene's germline CDR1 is DFQATT and CDR2 SNEGSKA (reference sequence). CDR3 nucleotide sequence: TGCAGTGCTAGCCCCTCAGGGCTGAACACTGAAGCTTTCTTT. This encodes CSASPSGLNTEAFF.

V and J are TRBV11-2 and TRBJ2-5, with 10 bases lining up with TRBD1. Germline CDR1 reads SGHAT; CDR2 reads FQNNGV. The CDR3 has 16 amino acids. The J segment lost 3 bases and the V segment lost 5 bases, leaving 9 bases of the junction unmatched. CDR3 sequence (DNA): TGTGCCAGCAGCGAGCGCCGGGACAGGGGAGAAGAGACCCAGTACTTC. Translating gives CASSERRDRGEETQYF.

This clonotype was seen repeatedly, ten times or more. The rearrangement uses TRBV20-1 and TRBJ2-5, with D uncertain. This CDR3 comprises 11 residues. The V gene's germline CDR1 is DFQATT and CDR2 SNEGSKA (reference sequence). Trimming shortened V by 5 bases and J by 0 bases, and 4 bases separated the two germline ends. The CDR3 bases are TGCAGTGCTGAGTACCAAGAGACCCAGTACTTC. Its translation: CSAEYQETQYF.

The table lists this clonotype with many counts. The chain couples TRBV5-1 to TRBJ2-3, with D perhaps TRBD1 (6 bases). Germline V CDR1 and CDR2: SGHRS, YFSETQ. This CDR3 region has 16 residues. Trimming removed 0 bases from V and 0 bases from J, with 11 bases in between. CDR3 loop: CASSLVGDRSTDTQYF. The CDR3 coding sequence is TGCGCCAGCAGCTTGGTCGGCGACAGGAGCACAGATACGCAGTATTTT.

In this sample, this clonotype turned up many times. The gene calls are TRBV18 and TRBJ1-1; D gene unclear. Germline lookup yields CDR1 KGHSH and CDR2 LQKENI. Trimming stripped 1 base from V and 7 bases from J, with 13 bases between. The CDR3 spans 14 residues. The DNA of the CDR3 is TGTGCCAGCTCACCACGAAGGGATCTAGTTGAAGCTTTCTTT. Translation: CASSPRRDLVEAFF.

In this sample, this clonotype turned up many times. The rearrangement joins TRBV12-3 or TRBV12-4 to TRBJ2-7; possible D gene TRBD1, 6 bases. This CDR3 is 15 amino acids long. Deletions cut 6 bases from V and 6 bases from J, with 21 bases between. The CDR3 spells CASSPMGAGLGEQYF. The CDR3 DNA sequence: TGTGCCAGCAGCCCCATGGGGGCAGGGCTTGGCGAGCAGTACTTC.

The V call is TRBV4-2, the J call TRBJ1-6, with D maybe TRBD1 (5 bases). Germline V lookup: CDR1 LGHNA, CDR2 YNFKEQ. V shed 3 bases and J shed 15 bases, with 18 bases lying between them. The CDR3 has 14 amino acids. In nucleotides, the CDR3 is TGTGCCAGCAGCCAGTGGGGACGGAGACTACTCCTCCACTTT. Amino acids: CASSQWGRRLLLHF.

The V and J genes are TRBV20-1 and TRBJ2-1, with D perhaps matching TRBD1 or TRBD2 (5 bases each). CDR1 DFQATT and CDR2 SNEGSKA come from the germline V gene (reference sequence). The CDR3 consists of 13 residues. The V and J ends lost 2 bases and 5 bases respectively, with 10 bases between them. The CDR3 DNA reads as TGCAGTGCTAGACGGGACGGCAACAATGAGCAGTTCTTC. It translates to CSARRDGNNEQFF.

The genes are TRBV12-3 or TRBV12-4 and TRBJ1-5; TRBD1 matches at 10 bases. The CDR3 sequence is 20 residues long. V was pared by 2 bases and J by 9 bases, with 22 bases of the junction left unmatched. The CDR3 spells CASSLIPPYGTGAQQGPQHF. Written as DNA, the CDR3 is TGTGCCAGCAGTTTAATTCCGCCCTACGGGACAGGGGCTCAACAGGGGCCCCAGCATTTT.

This clonotype was picked up many times. The chain uses TRBV7-2 and TRBJ2-3, with TRBD2 as a possible D gene (7 bases). The germline gives CDR1 SGHTA, CDR2 FQGNSA. V lost 5 bases, J lost 5 bases, and 20 bases lay in between. The CDR3 runs 16 residues. In DNA form, the CDR3 reads TGTGCCAGCAGCCTTTACATCCGCGGGGGCGGAGATACGCAGTATTTT. Translated: CASSLYIRGGGDTQYF.

This chain uses TRBV6-6 with TRBJ2-3; the match to TRBD2 covers 14 bases. Looked up from germline, CDR1 is MNHNY and CDR2 is SVGAGI (reference sequence). With 4 bases clipped from V and 0 bases from J, the junction kept 6 bases outside the gene matches. CDR3 size: 18 residues. The CDR3 protein is CASSSGTSGSWSTDTQYF. CDR3 bases: TGTGCCAGCAGTTCCGGGACTAGCGGGAGCTGGAGCACAGATACGCAGTATTTT.

The sample holds many counts of this clonotype. V gene TRBV7-9 combines with J gene TRBJ1-4; 8 bases agree with TRBD1. Losses at the gene ends were 5 bases for V and 5 bases for J; bases not matched to a gene: 7. CDR1 SEHNR and CDR2 FQNEAQ come from the germline V gene (reference sequence). CDR3 length: 15 amino acids. CDR3 DNA: TGTGCCAGCAGCCCCTGGGACAGGAAGAATGAAAAACTGTTTTTT. As protein: CASSPWDRKNEKLFF.

This clonotype was recorded at least ten times. This chain joins TRBV7-3 and TRBJ1-1; the D gene is possibly TRBD1 (5 bases). V dropped 3 bases and J dropped 1 base, with 9 bases sitting between them. This CDR3 has 14 amino acids. CDR1 is SGHTA and CDR2 is FQGTGA in the germline V gene. CDR3 residues: CASSFQGPNTEAFF. CDR3 nucleotides: TGTGCCAGCAGCTTTCAGGGCCCGAACACTGAAGCTTTCTTT.

V gene TRBV3-1 combines with J gene TRBJ2-5; TRBD1 aligns across 7 bases. The CDR3 totals 14 residues. Germline V gene sequence: CDR1 LGHDT, CDR2 YNNKEL (reference sequence). After removal of 3 bases from V and 2 bases from J, the junction contained 3 bases not matched to a gene. Here the CDR3 reads CASSQWGQQETQYF. CDR3 sequence (DNA): TGTGCCAGCAGCCAGTGGGGACAGCAAGAGACCCAGTACTTC.

This clonotype was observed at least ten times. The chain combines TRBV9 with TRBJ1-2, with TRBD1 matching over 9 bases. The V gene's germline CDR1 is SGDLS and CDR2 YYNGEE. V dropped 4 bases and J dropped 6; count of bases not matched to a gene: 7. This CDR3 has 14 amino acids. Written as DNA, the CDR3 is TGTGCCAGCAGCTTGCGATGGACAGGGGATGGCTACACCTTC. As protein: CASSLRWTGDGYTF.

This clonotype was observed at least ten times. The chain recombines TRBV3-1 with TRBJ2-3; D unresolved. The germline V gene has CDR1 LGHDT and CDR2 YNNKEL (reference sequence). V was cut by 7 bases and J by 3 bases, with 5 bases left in between. CDR3 size: 11 residues. The CDR3 is CASTNTDTQYF. The CDR3 DNA reads TGTGCCAGCACCAATACAGATACGCAGTATTTT.

This clonotype was detected many times. The V and J genes are TRBV12-3 or TRBV12-4 and TRBJ1-5; no clear D gene. The CDR3 has 13 amino acids. Trimming pared 6 bases from V and 0 bases from J, leaving 6 bases between. This chain's CDR3 is CASRGNSNQPQHF. Written as DNA, the CDR3 is TGTGCCAGCAGGGGCAATAGCAATCAGCCCCAGCATTTT.

CDR3 coding DNA: TGTGCCTGGAGGCCAGATGTCGGGGAGCTGTTTTTT. Protein: CAWRPDVGELFF. The chain has TRBV30 and TRBJ2-2; no firm D call. Trimming cost V 3 bases and J 7 bases, with 9 bases left between them. Germline lookup yields CDR1 GTSNPN and CDR2 SVGIG (reference sequence). This CDR3 contains 12 residues.